What follows are 2 T cell receptor beta chains derived from one specimen sequenced in a study of identifying expanded T cells in peripheral blood. The table came from immunoSEQ multiplex PCR; TCRdb's copy has only in-frame clones and leaves some out. The sample lists some 78,000 clones; more than 75% were seen once. The sample was blood. Every receptor here comes from a person between 18 and 75 years old in good health.

This chain joins TRBV18 and TRBJ2-7; a weak D match, TRBD1 (5 bases). Trimming cost V 4 bases and J 4 bases, with 11 bases left between them. The CDR3 runs to 13 residues. Germline-derived CDR1 and CDR2 are KGHSH and LQKENI. This chain's CDR3 is CASSLDRNYEQYF. The CDR3 DNA reads as TGTGCCAGCTCACTAGACAGAAATTACGAGCAGTACTTC.

V and J are TRBV27 and TRBJ1-1; 7 bases are a match to TRBD1. This CDR3 is 15 amino acids long. After removal of 5 bases from V and 2 bases from J, the junction contained 8 bases not matched to a gene. In germline, CDR1 is MNHEY, CDR2 SMNVEV (reference sequence). The CDR3 sequence is CASSVAGTANTEAFF. CDR3 nucleotide sequence: TGTGCCAGCAGTGTCGCCGGGACAGCTAACACTGAAGCTTTCTTT.